Shown below are 7 T cell receptor beta chains from a single sample sequenced in a study of technical replicates of blood from several donors. The protocol was immunoSEQ multiplex PCR, while the TCRdb copy is restricted to in-frame clones and leaves out a portion. The table includes tens of thousands of clones, less than 99% detected once. Sequencing used T cells isolated from PBMCs. Every receptor here comes from a human donor in good health.

The chain combines TRBV11-2 with TRBJ2-5, with 12 bases identical to TRBD2. Trimming cost V 5 bases and J 4 bases; bases outside gene matches: 8. Germline-derived CDR1 and CDR2 are SGHAT and FQNNGV. The CDR3 totals 16 residues. CDR3 region: CASSPRLAGAGETQYF. DNA of the CDR3: TGTGCCAGCAGCCCGCGACTAGCGGGAGCGGGAGAGACCCAGTACTTC.

V gene TRBV5-5 combines with J gene TRBJ2-7, with 10 bases identical to TRBD2. CDR1 and CDR2 (germline): SGHKS, YYEKEE (reference sequence). Trimming took 1 base from V and 5 from J; bases not matched to a gene: 3. This CDR3 is 14 amino acids long. The CDR3 coding sequence is TGTGCCAGCAGCTTGTTCGGGACTAGCGACGAGCAGTACTTC. This translates into CASSLFGTSDEQYF.

The V and J genes are TRBV29-1 and TRBJ2-1, with unresolved D. This CDR3 region has 12 residues. Germline V gene data show CDR1 as SQVTM and CDR2 as ANQGSEA. V was trimmed by 4 bases and J by 10 bases, leaving 14 bases between them. The CDR3 region has the DNA TGCAGCGTTGGTCGTTCTACAGAGGAGCAGTTCTTC. Translating gives CSVGRSTEEQFF.

This clone occurred a few times. The CDR3 sequence: CASRQDRMNTEAFF. The CDR3 coding sequence is TGTGCCAGCAGACAAGACAGGATGAACACTGAAGCTTTCTTT. This chain uses TRBV28 with TRBJ1-1; D may be TRBD1 (6 bases). The V and J ends lost 6 bases and 0 bases respectively, with 11 bases between them. The germline gives CDR1 MDHEN, CDR2 SYDVKM. This CDR3 spans 14 amino acids.

The V gene is TRBV7-3, the J gene TRBJ2-5, with D possibly being TRBD2 (7 bases). The CDR3 contains 14 residues. Trimming cost V 5 bases and J 5 bases, with 15 bases left between them. CDR1 and CDR2 from the germline V gene are SGHTA and FQGTGA. The CDR3, as DNA: TGTGCCAGCAGCCCCAGAGGGGGGGAGGAGACCCAGTACTTC. Its protein is CASSPRGGEETQYF.

The chain couples TRBV7-3 to TRBJ1-2; TRBD1 matches at 10 bases. Losses at the gene ends were 5 bases for V and 7 bases for J; bases not matched to a gene: 10. Germline-derived CDR1 and CDR2 are SGHTA and FQGTGA. The CDR3 runs to 15 residues. CDR3 protein: CASSMTGGELGGYTF. The CDR3 DNA sequence: TGTGCCAGCAGCATGACAGGGGGCGAACTGGGTGGCTACACCTTC.

This chain links TRBV13 with TRBJ1-1, with 10 bases lining up with TRBD1. Germline V gives CDR1 PRHDT, CDR2 FYEKMQ (reference sequence). CDR3 length equals 15 residues. The V and J ends lost 5 bases and 3 bases, in that order; junction bases with no gene match: 6. The CDR3 coding sequence is TGTGCCAGCAGCCCGGGACAGGGGTTACACACTGAAGCTTTCTTT. The encoded protein is CASSPGQGLHTEAFF. Supplemented by reference TRBV13 and TRBJ1-1, the full variable domain reads AAGVIQSPRHLIKEKRETATLKCYPIPRHDTVYWYQQGPGQDPQFLISFYEKMQSDKGSIPDRFSAQQFSDYHSELNMSSLELGDSALYFCASSPGQGLHTEAFFGQGTRLTVV.